The 16 T cell receptor beta chains listed next were all sequenced from one sample in a study of T cell repertoires in cytomegalovirus infection. TCRdb re-analysed the reads in MiXCR, keeping a single row per CDR3 protein. The data show a few hundred thousand distinct CDR3 sequences, 40% seen once. These receptors have no identified antigens. Source: cultured PBMCs, taken from culture after CMV antigen stimulation. The receptors come from a human donor in good health (CMV status not recorded). Some clones in this sample may be carry-over from other donors' samples.

In this sample, this clonotype turned up a few times. J is TRBJ2-5 and V is TRBV7-6; D is tentatively TRBD1 or TRBD2 (5 bases each). Trimming shortened V by 1 base and J by 9 bases, and 12 bases separated the two germline ends. The CDR3 contains 13 residues. The germline CDR1 and CDR2 sequences are SGHVS and FNYEAQ. Here the CDR3 DNA reads TGTGCCAGCAGCTTAGGCCCAAGAGGGGCCCAGTACTTC. Protein product: CASSLGPRGAQYF.

The chain is built from TRBV6-1 and TRBJ2-7; 8 bases are a match to TRBD1. The length of the CDR3 is 15 residues. Trimming took 6 bases from V and 4 from J; bases not matched to a gene: 11. In germline, CDR1 is MNHNS, CDR2 SASEGT. The CDR3 bases are TGTGCCAGCAGCCTGACCGGGACAGGAGAGTACGAGCAGTACTTC. Translating gives CASSLTGTGEYEQYF.

The V gene is TRBV6-2 or TRBV6-3, the J gene TRBJ1-1; a weak D match, TRBD1 (6 bases). This CDR3 spans 14 amino acids. The germline V gene encodes CDR1 MNHEY and CDR2 SVGEGT. Trimming took off 2 bases at V and 4 bases at J, with 11 bases between the two ends. The CDR3 nucleotides are TGTGCCAGCAGTTACGAGGGGGAGGTCACTGAAGCTTTCTTT. It codes for CASSYEGEVTEAFF.

CDR3 amino acids: CASSAASGIYNEQFF. The CDR3 DNA is TGTGCCAGCAGCGCCGCTAGCGGGATTTACAATGAGCAGTTCTTC. The chain recombines TRBV11-2 with TRBJ2-1; 9 bases are shared with TRBD2. CDR3 size: 15 residues. In germline, CDR1 is SGHAT, CDR2 FQNNGV. After removal of 5 bases from V and 4 bases from J, the junction contained 6 bases not matched to a gene.

On this clonotype: One base away lies a much larger clone, so this may be a sequencing read error. V usage is TRBV7-2 and J usage is TRBJ1-5, with no clear D. This CDR3 is 14 amino acids long. CDR1 is SGHTA and CDR2 is FQGNSA in the germline V gene. CDR3 sequence (DNA): TGTGCCAGCAGCTTCAGTGGGAGCAATCAGCCCCAGCTTTTT. This sequence encodes CASSFSGSNQPQLF. The whole variable domain, remainder taken from reference TRBV7-2 and TRBJ1-5, is GAGVSQSPSNKVTEKGKDVELRCDPISGHTALYWYRQSLGQGLEFLIYFQGNSAPDKSGLPSDRFSAERTGGSVSTLTIQRTQQEDSAVYLCASSFSGSNQPQLFGDGTRLSIL.

The table lists this clonotype with a few counts. V is TRBV9 and J is TRBJ2-7, with TRBD1 matching 7 bases. V shed 0 bases and J 3 bases; nucleotides not matched to a gene: 6. CDR3 length equals 15 residues. Germline V gene sequence: CDR1 SGDLS, CDR2 YYNGEE. CDR3 bases: TGTGCCAGCAGCGTAGGATATGACAGGGTCTACGAGCAGTACTTC. It specifies CASSVGYDRVYEQYF.

This clonotype occurred a few times. This chain connects TRBV20-1 to TRBJ1-5, with D possibly TRBD1 on 6 matching bases. Germline-derived CDR1 and CDR2 are DFQATT and SNEGSKA (reference sequence). The CDR3 contains 13 residues. V was cut by 6 bases and J by 3 bases, with 12 bases left in between. CDR3 sequence reads: CSAEDRVNQPQHF. In nucleotides, the CDR3 is TGCAGTGCCGAGGACAGAGTCAATCAGCCCCAGCATTTT.

In this sample, this clonotype turned up a few times. V usage is TRBV10-3 and J usage is TRBJ1-1; D gene ambiguous. The CDR3 spans 14 residues. Germline values: CDR1 ENHRY, CDR2 SYGVKD. Trimming pared 6 bases from V and 5 bases from J, leaving 16 bases between. This chain's CDR3 is CAIRASLAGTEAFF. The CDR3 DNA sequence: TGTGCCATCAGGGCCTCCCTGGCGGGTACTGAAGCTTTCTTT.

The chain joins TRBV2 to TRBJ1-2; weak D call: TRBD1 (5 bases). V lost 3 bases and J lost 7, with 12 bases in between. Germline CDR1 is SNHLY and CDR2 is FYNNEI. This CDR3 is built from 13 residues. The CDR3 DNA reads TGTGCCAGCAGTGAGAGGGCAGGGTTTGGCTACACCTTC. It specifies CASSERAGFGYTF.

In this sample, this clonotype turned up many times. The chain uses TRBV7-8 and TRBJ1-5; no firm D call. This CDR3 has 14 residues. V lost 0 bases and J 5 bases, leaving 8 bases between the germline ends. CDR1 and CDR2 from the germline V gene are SGHVS and FQNEAQ. The CDR3 region has the DNA TGTGCCAGCAGCTTAGCGAGAGGGTATCAGCCCCAGCATTTT. Translating gives CASSLARGYQPQHF. Looking up the rest from reference TRBV7-8 and TRBJ1-5 gives the full variable domain: GAGVSQSPRYKVAKRGQDVALRCDPISGHVSLFWYQQALGQGPEFLTYFQNEAQLDKSGLPSDRFFAERPEGSVSTLKIQRTQQEDSAVYLCASSLARGYQPQHFGDGTRLSIL.

This clonotype was seen a handful of times. CDR3 sequence reads: CASSSPWVERGWETQYF. As DNA, the CDR3 is TGTGCCAGCAGTTCCCCCTGGGTGGAGCGGGGCTGGGAGACCCAGTACTTC. V and J are TRBV6-2 or TRBV6-3 and TRBJ2-5; TRBD2 matches 7 bases. With 4 bases clipped from V and 5 bases from J, the junction kept 16 bases outside the gene matches. From germline, CDR1 is MNHEY and CDR2 SVGEGT. The CDR3 spans 17 residues.

This chain uses TRBV12-3 or TRBV12-4 with TRBJ1-2, with 9 bases that match TRBD1. The CDR3 sequence is 14 residues long. The J segment lost 5 bases and the V segment lost 6 bases, leaving 7 bases of the junction unmatched. The DNA for the CDR3 is TGTGCCAGCAGACCTGGGACAGGGTTGTATGGCTACACCTTC. Translated, it gives CASRPGTGLYGYTF.

The chain has TRBV6-2 or TRBV6-3 and TRBJ1-2; D is undetermined. CDR3 size: 13 residues. Germline-derived CDR1 and CDR2 are MNHEY and SVGEGT. Trimming left V 5 bases short and J 2 bases short, with 9 bases between. The chain's CDR3 is CASSRRGNYGYTF. Written as DNA, the CDR3 is TGTGCCAGCAGTCGCCGCGGCAACTATGGCTACACCTTC.

The CDR3 is CASSLSSGGEETQYF. In DNA, the CDR3 is TGTGCCAGCAGTTTAAGCTCAGGGGGAGAGGAGACCCAGTACTTC. The chain employs TRBV28 and TRBJ2-5; 7 positions agree with TRBD1. The CDR3 is 15 residues long. V lost 2 bases to trimming and J lost 5 bases; unmatched junction nucleotides: 8. From germline, CDR1 is MDHEN and CDR2 SYDVKM.

This clonotype occurred many times. The chain employs TRBV7-8 and TRBJ1-2, with D unresolved. The length of the CDR3 is 14 residues. Trimming stripped 2 bases from V and 4 bases from J, with 11 bases between. Germline V lookup: CDR1 SGHVS, CDR2 FQNEAQ. Here the CDR3 reads CASSLSQASYGYTF. For the CDR3, the DNA is TGTGCCAGCAGCTTAAGCCAGGCTAGCTATGGCTACACCTTC.

The chain carries TRBV11-2 and TRBJ2-3, with a tentative D call TRBD2 (5 bases). CDR1 is SGHAT, CDR2 FQNNGV, per germline. V was pared by 7 bases and J by 2 bases, with 16 bases between. The CDR3 contains 15 residues. CDR3 bases: TGTGCCAGCACCTCCTCGGGGTCCCTCACAGATACGCAGTATTTT. This translates into CASTSSGSLTDTQYF.